A selection of T cell receptor beta chains follows, all from one sample in a study of CDR3 diversity in severe acne. Using its own MiXCR run on the PCR reads, TCRdb lists one record per CDR3 protein. The table shows over 85,000 distinct CDR3 sequences, with approximately 47% occurring only once. The sequenced material came from blood. These receptors were taken from a male donor with acne. Both conserved end residues are trimmed from each CDR3. Each record gives: V gene, J gene, CDR3 protein.

v_call: TRBV11-1
j_call: TRBJ1-2
cdr3_aa: ASSYGGINYGYT

v_call: TRBV10-3
j_call: TRBJ2-7
cdr3_aa: AISEPTSSGEQY

v_call: TRBV10-3
j_call: TRBJ2-5
cdr3_aa: AISEATTDFQETQY

v_call: TRBV29-1
j_call: TRBJ2-1
cdr3_aa: SVRGLAEV

v_call: TRBV4-1
j_call: TRBJ2-5
cdr3_aa: ASSQGQGAGETQY

v_call: TRBV9
j_call: TRBJ1-1
cdr3_aa: ASSVERNTEAF

v_call: TRBV10-2
j_call: TRBJ1-2
cdr3_aa: ASSSRTGVDGYT

v_call: TRBV5-1
j_call: TRBJ1-1
cdr3_aa: ASSRGTVKKAEAF

v_call: TRBV2
j_call: TRBJ2-7
cdr3_aa: ASSGTGGWYEQY

v_call: TRBV5-4
j_call: TRBJ2-5
cdr3_aa: ASSLRGGAKETQY

v_call: TRBV12-3/TRBV12-4
j_call: TRBJ1-1
cdr3_aa: ASIRTMNTEAF

v_call: TRBV10-3
j_call: TRBJ2-1
cdr3_aa: AISDAAGGHYNEQF

v_call: TRBV5-4
j_call: TRBJ2-1
cdr3_aa: ASSPLEGRNEQF

v_call: TRBV7-2
j_call: TRBJ2-7
cdr3_aa: ASSSNAGHGGRAYEQY

v_call: TRBV24-1
j_call: TRBJ2-5
cdr3_aa: ATTSNSGGQETQY

v_call: TRBV2
j_call: TRBJ2-3
cdr3_aa: ASTQGMGSSTDTQY

v_call: TRBV30
j_call: TRBJ2-2
cdr3_aa: GTLITGELF

v_call: TRBV29-1
j_call: TRBJ2-7
cdr3_aa: SVGTSGPLGQY

v_call: TRBV5-1
j_call: TRBJ2-1
cdr3_aa: ASRPQGYPISNEQF

v_call: TRBV5-8
j_call: TRBJ2-3
cdr3_aa: ASTPGTSTDTQY

v_call: TRBV4-3
j_call: TRBJ2-1
cdr3_aa: ASSLGQGLWGNEQF

v_call: TRBV2
j_call: TRBJ2-7
cdr3_aa: ASRRLAGSYEQY

v_call: TRBV6-5
j_call: TRBJ1-1
cdr3_aa: ATSREGEAF

v_call: TRBV29-1
j_call: TRBJ1-2
cdr3_aa: SVDRTDNYGYT

v_call: TRBV27
j_call: TRBJ1-1
cdr3_aa: ASSWAGVASTEAF

v_call: TRBV2
j_call: TRBJ2-3
cdr3_aa: ASSEGRATDTQY

v_call: TRBV12-3/TRBV12-4
j_call: TRBJ2-7
cdr3_aa: ASSLFGTEQY

v_call: TRBV4-1
j_call: TRBJ2-2
cdr3_aa: ASSQDTGELF

v_call: TRBV12-5
j_call: TRBJ2-3
cdr3_aa: ASGPGTGGTDTQY

v_call: TRBV20-1
j_call: TRBJ1-5
cdr3_aa: SAEGGQGVNQPQH

v_call: TRBV7-8
j_call: TRBJ2-7
cdr3_aa: ASSLAPDTIPSPLH

v_call: TRBV10-3
j_call: TRBJ2-7
cdr3_aa: ATTGLAGYEQY

v_call: TRBV10-1
j_call: TRBJ2-7
cdr3_aa: ASNESPGYEQY

v_call: TRBV7-8
j_call: TRBJ2-5
cdr3_aa: ASSASHLAETQY

v_call: TRBV9
j_call: TRBJ2-1
cdr3_aa: ASSEGLAGGQF

v_call: TRBV20-1
j_call: TRBJ1-5
cdr3_aa: SARDLISNQPQH

v_call: TRBV6-4
j_call: TRBJ2-1
cdr3_aa: ASSDSRLRYEQF

v_call: TRBV24-1
j_call: TRBJ2-5
cdr3_aa: ATSGGIDQETQY